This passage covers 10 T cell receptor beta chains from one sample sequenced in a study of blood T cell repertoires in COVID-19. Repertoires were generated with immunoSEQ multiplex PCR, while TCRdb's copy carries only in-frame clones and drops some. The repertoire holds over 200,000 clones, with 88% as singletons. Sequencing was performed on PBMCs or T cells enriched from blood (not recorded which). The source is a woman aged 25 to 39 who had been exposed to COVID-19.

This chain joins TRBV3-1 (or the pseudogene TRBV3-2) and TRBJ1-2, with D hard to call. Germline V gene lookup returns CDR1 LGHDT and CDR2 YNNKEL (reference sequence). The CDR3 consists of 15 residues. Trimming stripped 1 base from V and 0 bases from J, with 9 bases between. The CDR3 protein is CASSQGEVANYGYTF. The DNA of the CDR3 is TGTGCCAGCAGCCAAGGCGAAGTAGCTAACTATGGCTACACCTTC.

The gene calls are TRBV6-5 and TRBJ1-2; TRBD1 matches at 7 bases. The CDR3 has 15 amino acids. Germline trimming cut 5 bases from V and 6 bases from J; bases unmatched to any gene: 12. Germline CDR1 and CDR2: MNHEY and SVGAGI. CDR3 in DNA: TGTGCCAGCAGTCGACAGGGATGGGTGGGTCATGGCTACACCTTC. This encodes CASSRQGWVGHGYTF.

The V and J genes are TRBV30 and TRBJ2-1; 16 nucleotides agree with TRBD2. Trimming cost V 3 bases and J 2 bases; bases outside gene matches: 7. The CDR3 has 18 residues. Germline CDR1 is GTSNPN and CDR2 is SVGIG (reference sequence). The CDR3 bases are TGTGCCTGGAGACGAATAGGGACTAGCGGGAGGGCCTACAATGAGCAGTTCTTC. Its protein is CAWRRIGTSGRAYNEQFF.

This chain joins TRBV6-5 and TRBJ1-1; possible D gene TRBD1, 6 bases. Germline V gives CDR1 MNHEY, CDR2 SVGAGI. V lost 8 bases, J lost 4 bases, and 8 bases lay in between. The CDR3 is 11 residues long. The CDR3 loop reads CASEDSTEAFF. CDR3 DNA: TGTGCCAGCGAGGACAGCACTGAAGCTTTCTTT.

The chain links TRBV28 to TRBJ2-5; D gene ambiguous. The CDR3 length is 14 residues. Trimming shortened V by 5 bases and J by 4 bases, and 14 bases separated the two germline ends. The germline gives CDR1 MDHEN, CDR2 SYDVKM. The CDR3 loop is CASSTPGDSETQYF. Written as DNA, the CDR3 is TGTGCCAGCAGTACCCCCGGAGATTCAGAGACCCAGTACTTC.

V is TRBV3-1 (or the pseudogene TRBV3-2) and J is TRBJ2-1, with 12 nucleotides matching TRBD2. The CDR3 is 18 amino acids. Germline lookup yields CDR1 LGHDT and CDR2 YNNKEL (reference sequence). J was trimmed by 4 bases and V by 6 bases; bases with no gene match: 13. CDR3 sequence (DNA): TGTGCCAGCAGTCTGACTAGCGGGAGTAGGGTTTGGTACAATGAGCAGTTCTTC. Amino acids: CASSLTSGSRVWYNEQFF.

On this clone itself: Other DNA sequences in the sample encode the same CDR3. CDR3 sequence reads: CASSLKLTGPNTGELFF. As DNA, the CDR3 is TGTGCCAGCAGTTTAAAATTGACAGGGCCGAACACCGGGGAGCTGTTTTTT. The chain couples TRBV28 to TRBJ2-2; TRBD1 aligns across 7 bases. The CDR3 spans 17 residues. Germline CDR1 MDHEN, CDR2 SYDVKM. V gave up 2 bases and J gave up 0 bases; unmatched junction bases: 6.

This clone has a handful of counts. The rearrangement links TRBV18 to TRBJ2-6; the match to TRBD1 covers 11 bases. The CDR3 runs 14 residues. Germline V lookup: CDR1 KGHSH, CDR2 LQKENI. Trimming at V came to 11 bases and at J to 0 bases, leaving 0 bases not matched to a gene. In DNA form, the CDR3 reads TGTGCCGGACAGGGGGCCTCTGGGGCCAACGTCCTGACTTTC. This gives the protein CAGQGASGANVLTF.

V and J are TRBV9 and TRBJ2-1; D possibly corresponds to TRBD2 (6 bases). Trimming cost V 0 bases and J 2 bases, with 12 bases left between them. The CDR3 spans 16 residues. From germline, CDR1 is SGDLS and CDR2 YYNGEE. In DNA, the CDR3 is TGTGCCAGCAGCGTAGAAGGAGGGAGGACCTACAATGAGCAGTTCTTC. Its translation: CASSVEGGRTYNEQFF.

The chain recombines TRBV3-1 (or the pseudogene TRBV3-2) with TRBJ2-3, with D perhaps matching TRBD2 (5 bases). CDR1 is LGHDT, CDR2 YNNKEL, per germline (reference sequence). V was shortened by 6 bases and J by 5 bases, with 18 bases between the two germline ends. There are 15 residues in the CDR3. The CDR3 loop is CASSGVGVSEDTQYF. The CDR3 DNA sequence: TGTGCCAGCAGTGGGGTGGGAGTTAGCGAAGATACGCAGTATTTT.